Given below is one TCR beta chain in context. The CDR3 loop spans 14 amino acids. Germline CDR1 reads LGHDT; CDR2 reads YNNKEL (reference sequence). Trimming took off 0 bases at V and 6 bases at J, with 9 bases between the two ends. How the authors handled the data: Amplification of reference gene primers provided the estimated nucleated cell counts. Generated by immunoSEQ multiplex PCR, the TCRdb table keeps only in-frame clones and is missing some. That table gives V, J and clone size, and the DNA gave D and trimming. The data hold 320,000 or so clones, with roughly 90% observed a single time. This entry is derived from a study of blood T cell repertoires in COVID-19.

The chain links TRBV3-1 (or the pseudogene TRBV3-2) to TRBJ1-5, with D unresolved. The sequenced sample was PBMCs or T cells enriched from blood (not recorded which). The sequence was collected from a man between 60 and 75 years old who had recovered from COVID-19. This CDR3 reads CASSQDFRGQPQHF. The CDR3 DNA reads as TGTGCCAGCAGCCAAGATTTTCGAGGTCAGCCCCAGCATTTT.